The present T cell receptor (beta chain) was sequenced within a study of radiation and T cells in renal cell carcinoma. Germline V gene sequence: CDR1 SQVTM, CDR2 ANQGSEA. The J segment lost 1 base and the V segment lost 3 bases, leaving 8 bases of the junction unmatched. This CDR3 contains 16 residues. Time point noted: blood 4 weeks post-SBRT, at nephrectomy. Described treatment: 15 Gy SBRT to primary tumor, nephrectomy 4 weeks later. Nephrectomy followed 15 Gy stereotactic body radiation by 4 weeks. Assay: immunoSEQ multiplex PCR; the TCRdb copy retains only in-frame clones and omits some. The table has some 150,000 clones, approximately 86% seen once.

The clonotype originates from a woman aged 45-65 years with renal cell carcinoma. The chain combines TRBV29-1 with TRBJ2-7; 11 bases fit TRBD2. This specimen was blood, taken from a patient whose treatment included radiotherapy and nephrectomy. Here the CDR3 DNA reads TGCAGCGTTGAGGGCACTAGCGGGGGCCATTCCTACGAGCAGTACTTC. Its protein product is CSVEGTSGGHSYEQYF.